This entry lists 5 T cell receptor beta chains sequenced from one sample in a study of blood T cells in healthy people across ages. Together with a sample-barcoded 5' primer, a J-beta primer mix was included in a second PCR lasting roughly 6 to 12 cycles. TCRdb reprocessed the 5' RACE reads with MiXCR, giving one entry per CDR3 protein. The data hold over a million distinct CDR3 sequences, with 35% to 45% observed a single time. Input material: blood. The receptor source for this set is a young woman in good health.

This clonotype was counted only a few times. V usage is TRBV7-9 and J usage is TRBJ1-1; maybe TRBD1 (6 bases). The germline V and J ends were trimmed by 5 bases and 8 bases, with 12 bases remaining between them. CDR3 length equals 12 residues. CDR1 SEHNR and CDR2 FQNEAQ come from the germline V gene (reference sequence). The DNA for the CDR3 is TGTGCCAGCAGCCATCCGGGGACAGAAGCTTTCTTT. Protein sequence: CASSHPGTEAFF.

This clonotype has only a few counts. The rearrangement links TRBV5-6 to TRBJ2-1, with TRBD1 as a possible D gene (6 bases). The CDR3 runs 16 residues. V was clipped by 0 bases and J by 5 bases, with 15 bases between them. Looked up from germline, CDR1 is SGHDT and CDR2 is YYEEEE. In DNA, the CDR3 is TGTGCCAGCAGCTTGGCTACTTCCAGGGGCAACAATGAGCAGTTCTTC. Its translation: CASSLATSRGNNEQFF.

J is TRBJ1-1 and V is TRBV20-1, with unresolved D. The CDR3 extends over 14 amino acids. Trimming left V 0 bases short and J 4 bases short, with 12 bases between. The germline V gene has CDR1 DFQATT and CDR2 SNEGSKA (reference sequence). As DNA, the CDR3 is TGCAGTGCTAGAGAAGTCATAAGGAGCACTGAAGCTTTCTTT. As protein: CSAREVIRSTEAFF.

This clonotype was counted ten times or more. The chain has TRBV7-2 and TRBJ2-5; a weak D match, TRBD2 (5 bases). The CDR3 loop spans 15 amino acids. The V and J ends lost 0 bases and 1 base respectively, with 9 bases between them. CDR1 and CDR2 (germline): SGHTA, FQGNSA. CDR3 in amino acids: CASSLAGAFQETQYF. CDR3 DNA: TGTGCCAGCAGCTTAGCGGGAGCTTTCCAAGAGACCCAGTACTTC.

This clonotype was recorded a few times. This may come from a read error, since a much larger clone is one base off. The V call is TRBV6-5, the J call TRBJ1-1; D unclear. The germline V gene has CDR1 MNHEY and CDR2 SVGAGI. This CDR3 spans 12 amino acids. CDR3 sequence (DNA): TGTGCCAGCAGTTACTCGAACAGTGAAGCTTTCTTT. Protein product: CASSYSNSEAFF.